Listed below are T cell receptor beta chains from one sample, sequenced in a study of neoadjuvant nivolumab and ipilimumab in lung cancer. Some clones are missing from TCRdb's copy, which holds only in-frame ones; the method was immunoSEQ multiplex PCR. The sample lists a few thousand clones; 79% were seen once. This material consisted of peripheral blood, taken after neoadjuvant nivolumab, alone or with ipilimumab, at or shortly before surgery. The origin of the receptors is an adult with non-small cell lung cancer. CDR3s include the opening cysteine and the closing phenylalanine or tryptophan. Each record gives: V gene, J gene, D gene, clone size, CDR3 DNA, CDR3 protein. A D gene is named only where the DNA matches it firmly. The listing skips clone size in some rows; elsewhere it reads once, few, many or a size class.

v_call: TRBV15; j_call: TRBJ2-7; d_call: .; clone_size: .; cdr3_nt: TGTGCCACCAGCAGAGGAGGAACCACCTACGAGCAGTACTTC; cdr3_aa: CATSRGGTTYEQYF
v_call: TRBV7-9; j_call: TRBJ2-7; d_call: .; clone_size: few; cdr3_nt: TGTGCCAGCAGCTTAGAGGACAGCTACGAGCAGTACTTC; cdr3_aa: CASSLEDSYEQYF
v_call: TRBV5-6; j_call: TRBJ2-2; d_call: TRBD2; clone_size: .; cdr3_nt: TGTGCCAGCAGCTTGGAACTAGCGGGATTGAACACCGGGGAGCTGTTTTTT; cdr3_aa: CASSLELAGLNTGELFF
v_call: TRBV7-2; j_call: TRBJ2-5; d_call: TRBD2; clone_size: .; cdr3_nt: TGTGCCAGCAGCTTAGGGATAGCGGGGGAAGAGACCCAGTACTTC; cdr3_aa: CASSLGIAGEETQYF
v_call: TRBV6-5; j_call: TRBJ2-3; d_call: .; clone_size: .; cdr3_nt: TGTGCCAGCAGTTACTCCGGACAGAGCACAGATACGCAGTATTTT; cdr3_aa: CASSYSGQSTDTQYF
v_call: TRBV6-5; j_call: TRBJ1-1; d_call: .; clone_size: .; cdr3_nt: TGTGCCAGCAGTACCACCACGAGGACTGAAGCTTTCTTT; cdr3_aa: CASSTTTRTEAFF
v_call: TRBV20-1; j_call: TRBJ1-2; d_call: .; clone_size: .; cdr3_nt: TGCAGTGCTAGAGATATTCGGGACTACACCTTC; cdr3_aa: CSARDIRDYTF
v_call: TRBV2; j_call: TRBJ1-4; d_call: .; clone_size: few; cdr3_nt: TGTGCCAGCAGTGAAAGAATGGCAACTAATGAAAAACTGTTTTTT; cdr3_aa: CASSERMATNEKLFF
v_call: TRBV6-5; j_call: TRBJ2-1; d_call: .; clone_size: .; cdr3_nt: TGTGCCAGCAGACAGGGAGGTGGCTACAATGAGCAGTTCTTC; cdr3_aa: CASRQGGGYNEQFF
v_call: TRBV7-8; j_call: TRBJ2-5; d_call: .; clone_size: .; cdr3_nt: TGTGCCAGCAGCTTTCTCCCCCTAGGGTCGGAGACCCAGTACTTC; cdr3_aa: CASSFLPLGSETQYF
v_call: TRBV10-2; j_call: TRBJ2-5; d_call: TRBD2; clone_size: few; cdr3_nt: TGCGCCAGCAGATCCACTAGCGGGAGGGCCTATGAGACCCAGTACTTC; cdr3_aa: CASRSTSGRAYETQYF